The 14 T cell receptor beta chains given below trace back to one sample, sequenced in a study of T cells in localized non-small cell lung cancer. Profiling relied on immunoSEQ multiplex PCR, and the TCRdb table lists in-frame clones only, not all of them. The sample shows approximately 31,000 clones, 94% of them seen only once. This specimen was peripheral blood, taken before any cancer treatment. The receptors stem from a woman aged 35-70 years with stage I lung adenocarcinoma.

The chain carries TRBV12-2 and TRBJ1-5; the table's TRBD1 call for D was not verified on the DNA. TRBV12-2 is a pseudogene segment. The CDR3 length is 12 residues. The CDR3 spells CASRPPPQPQHF. CDR3 in DNA: TGTGCAAGTCGCCCCCCCCCACAGCCCCAGCATTTT.

This clone came up a few times. This sequence joins TRBV7-9 and TRBJ1-2, with 9 bases that match TRBD1. The CDR3 length is 12 residues. The V and J ends lost 6 bases and 7 bases, in that order; junction bases with no gene match: 3. Germline-derived CDR1 and CDR2 are SEHNR and FQNEAQ (reference sequence). The CDR3 sequence is CASSPTGGGYTF. The CDR3 DNA sequence: TGTGCCAGCAGTCCGACAGGGGGTGGCTACACCTTC.

This chain connects TRBV21-1 to TRBJ2-3; TRBD1 was called by the table and not checked on the DNA. TRBV21-1 corresponds to a pseudogene. The CDR3 is 15 amino acids. The CDR3 DNA reads as TGTGCCAGCCTAGGGACAGGGAGAAGTACAGATACGCAGTATTTT. Residues: CASLGTGRSTDTQYF.

The chain joins TRBV5-8 to TRBJ1-1, with D unresolved. The germline gives CDR1 SGHTS, CDR2 YDEGEE. The CDR3 sequence is 13 residues long. Deletions cut 5 bases from V and 1 base from J, with 9 bases between. CDR3 bases: TGTGCCAGCAGACGAACAGCGAACACTGAAGCTTTCTTT. Translation: CASRRTANTEAFF.

The chain carries TRBV7-2 and TRBJ2-2, with 11 bases that match TRBD2. CDR1 and CDR2 (germline): SGHTA, FQGNSA. The CDR3 length is 15 residues. V shed 6 bases, J shed 5 bases, and the junction held 5 bases outside the gene matches. The CDR3 reads CASRLGTSGTGELFF. In DNA, the CDR3 is TGTGCCAGCAGATTGGGGACTAGCGGAACCGGGGAGCTGTTTTTT.

The chain couples TRBV15 to TRBJ1-5, with D perhaps matching TRBD1 (5 bases). Trimming removed 3 bases at V and 3 bases at J, with 12 bases between. The CDR3 consists of 15 residues. Germline V gene sequence: CDR1 LNHNV, CDR2 YYDKDF (reference sequence). CDR3 nucleotide sequence: TGTGCCACCAGCAGGGAAGGGACCTACAATCAGCCCCAGCATTTT. Encoded protein: CATSREGTYNQPQHF.

In its sample, this clone was seen once. The CDR3 reads CASSTPQGAAEAFF. In DNA, the CDR3 is TGTGCCAGCAGTACCCCCCAGGGGGCGGCTGAAGCTTTCTTT. The chain links TRBV28 to TRBJ1-1; 8 positions agree with TRBD1. Germline V gene sequence: CDR1 MDHEN, CDR2 SYDVKM. This CDR3 spans 14 amino acids. V lost 5 bases, J lost 6 bases, and 8 bases stayed unmatched.

V gene TRBV5-1 combines with J gene TRBJ1-2, with 7 nucleotides matching TRBD1. The germline CDR1 and CDR2 sequences are SGHRS and YFSETQ. The CDR3 extends over 16 amino acids. J gave up 3 bases and V 4 bases, and 12 bases lay outside the gene matches. The CDR3 spells CASSQDSGQQYYGYTF. CDR3 nucleotide sequence: TGCGCCAGCAGCCAAGATTCGGGACAGCAATACTATGGCTACACCTTC. Full variable domain (remainder filled in from reference TRBV5-1 and TRBJ1-2): KAGVTQTPRYLIKTRGQQVTLSCSPISGHRSVSWYQQTPGQGLQFLFEYFSETQRNKGNFPGRFSGRQFSNSRSEMNVSTLELGDSALYLCASSQDSGQQYYGYTFGSGTRLTVV.

The V call is TRBV20-1, the J call TRBJ2-7; no clear D gene. The CDR3 is made up of 11 amino acids. Trimming cost V 3 bases and J 3 bases, with 6 bases left between them. Germline V gene data show CDR1 as DFQATT and CDR2 as SNEGSKA (reference sequence). The CDR3 coding sequence is TGCAGTGCTAGCAGAAACTACGAGCAGTACTTC. Translation: CSASRNYEQYF.

The chain joins TRBV5-1 to TRBJ2-7; 10 bases map to TRBD2. V lost 1 base, J lost 2 bases, and 3 bases stayed unmatched. CDR1 is SGHRS and CDR2 is YFSETQ in the germline V gene. The CDR3 loop spans 15 amino acids. CDR3 nucleotide sequence: TGCGCCAGCAGCTTGTGGCTAGCGGGAGCCTACGAGCAGTACTTC. Translation gives CASSLWLAGAYEQYF.

V gene TRBV7-9 combines with J gene TRBJ1-2; no clear D gene. The germline V gene encodes CDR1 SEHNR and CDR2 FQNEAQ (reference sequence). V lost 3 bases and J 3 bases, leaving 5 bases between the germline ends. The CDR3 sequence is 12 residues long. CDR3 bases: TGTGCCAGCAGCTTCACCGACTATGGCTACACCTTC. Its translation: CASSFTDYGYTF.

The chain uses TRBV18 and TRBJ1-3, with D hard to call. Germline V gene sequence: CDR1 KGHSH, CDR2 LQKENI. This CDR3 is 16 amino acids long. The V end lost 2 bases, the J end lost 0 bases, and 11 bases lay between the germline ends. This CDR3 reads CASSPTTANSGNTIYF. The CDR3 DNA reads as TGTGCCAGCTCACCAACCACGGCGAACTCTGGAAACACCATATATTTT.

This chain joins TRBV9 and TRBJ1-4, with D possibly TRBD1 on 5 matching bases. Germline V gene sequence: CDR1 SGDLS, CDR2 YYNGEE. CDR3 length: 16 residues. V was cut by 2 bases and J by 4 bases, with 15 bases left in between. The CDR3 spells CASSVGPTALNEKLFF. CDR3 coding DNA: TGTGCCAGCAGCGTGGGACCGACGGCCCTTAATGAAAAACTGTTTTTT.

Note on this clone: One end of the junction fails to match germline, which may point to a read error. The rearrangement links TRBV7-9 to TRBJ2-5, with 12 bases aligning to TRBD2. CDR1 and CDR2 (germline): SEHNR, FQNEAQ (reference sequence). The CDR3 is 14 amino acids. The CDR3 spells CASSLAGGLETQYF. In DNA form, the CDR3 reads TGTGCCAGCAGCCTAGCGGGGGGGCTCGAGACCCAGTACTTC.